The 29 T cell receptor beta chains in this list originate from one sample, sequenced in a study of control samples from healthy donors and cancer patients. Assay: immunoSEQ multiplex PCR; the TCRdb copy retains only in-frame clones and omits some. The data contain some 130,000 clones, over 75% of them seen just once; the ten biggest clones take up about 2.5%. The sequencing input was blood. The receptor source for this set is a man between 35 and 55 years old in good health.

This chain connects TRBV7-8 to TRBJ2-7; the D is unclear. The CDR3 has 15 residues. Germline V gene sequence: CDR1 SGHVS, CDR2 FQNEAQ. V lost 0 bases, J lost 3 bases, and 12 bases lay in between. The CDR3 is CASSLAAGNLYEQYF. CDR3 coding DNA: TGTGCCAGCAGCTTAGCGGCCGGAAACCTCTACGAGCAGTACTTC.

The chain is built from TRBV5-6 and TRBJ2-5, with D maybe TRBD1 (6 bases). Trimming took off 0 bases at V and 4 bases at J, with 13 bases between the two ends. Per germline, CDR1 SGHDT and CDR2 YYEEEE. The CDR3 consists of 15 residues. The CDR3 DNA reads TGTGCCAGCAGCTTGGAAGCAGGGGCAGGAGAGACCCAGTACTTC. Translation: CASSLEAGAGETQYF.

V is TRBV6-5 and J is TRBJ2-5; no definite D call. The V end lost 6 bases, the J end lost 4 bases, and 12 bases lay between the germline ends. The CDR3 is made up of 13 amino acids. Germline CDR1 MNHEY, CDR2 SVGAGI. CDR3 sequence (DNA): TGTGCCAGCAGCAGCTTAAGAGGAGAGACCCAGTACTTC. Protein sequence: CASSSLRGETQYF.

J is TRBJ2-1 and V is TRBV18; 8 bases line up with TRBD2. Germline values: CDR1 KGHSH, CDR2 LQKENI. This CDR3 region has 15 residues. The V and J ends lost 0 bases and 9 bases, in that order; junction bases with no gene match: 7. The CDR3 loop is CASSPPGRGALEQFF. The CDR3 nucleotides are TGTGCCAGCTCACCACCGGGGCGGGGGGCTCTTGAGCAGTTCTTC.

The J gene is TRBJ2-7, the V gene TRBV3-1 (or the pseudogene TRBV3-2); maybe TRBD2 (5 bases). Germline assignment: CDR1 LGHDT and CDR2 YNNKEL (reference sequence). The V and J ends lost 5 bases and 2 bases respectively, with 16 bases between them. This CDR3 spans 15 amino acids. Here the CDR3 reads CASSLTVANTYEQYF. Written as DNA, the CDR3 is TGTGCCAGCAGCTTAACAGTAGCGAATACCTACGAGCAGTACTTC.

The rearrangement uses TRBV6-5 and TRBJ2-3; TRBD2 matches at 10 bases. After removal of 6 bases from V and 1 base from J, the junction contained 4 bases not matched to a gene. This CDR3 contains 15 residues. Germline values: CDR1 MNHEY, CDR2 SVGAGI. CDR3 nucleotide sequence: TGTGCCAGCAGGGCCACTAGCGGGGGCACAGATACGCAGTATTTT. Encoded protein: CASRATSGGTDTQYF.

This clone appeared once. The gene calls are TRBV2 and TRBJ2-5; D is undetermined. The CDR3 is 11 residues long. The V end was cut by 4 bases, the J end by 2 bases, with 2 bases between. Germline V gene sequence: CDR1 SNHLY, CDR2 FYNNEI. The CDR3 protein is CASSVQETQYF. CDR3 bases: TGTGCCAGCAGTGTTCAAGAGACCCAGTACTTC.

The chain combines TRBV21-1 with TRBJ2-7. TRBV21-1 is a documented pseudogene. The CDR3 is 11 amino acids. The DNA of the CDR3 is TGTGCCAGCAGCAAACGCAAAGAGCAGTACTTC. Translating gives CASSKRKEQYF.

The V and J genes are TRBV11-2 and TRBJ2-3, with TRBD2 as a possible D gene (6 bases). Germline V gene data show CDR1 as SGHAT and CDR2 as FQNNGV. V lost 6 bases and J 6 bases, leaving 16 bases between the germline ends. The CDR3 contains 14 residues. In nucleotides, the CDR3 is TGTGCCAGCAGTTCGTTGCGGGGTTGGGATACGCAGTATTTT. Translated, it gives CASSSLRGWDTQYF.

The J gene is TRBJ2-5, the V gene TRBV7-8; 14 bases map to TRBD2. Trimming cost V 5 bases and J 1 base; bases outside gene matches: 3. Germline CDR1 reads SGHVS; CDR2 reads FQNEAQ. This CDR3 spans 16 amino acids. The CDR3 loop reads CASSPGLAGGQETQYF. The DNA of the CDR3 is TGTGCCAGCAGCCCCGGACTAGCGGGGGGCCAAGAGACCCAGTACTTC.

CDR3 nucleotide sequence: TGTGCCAGCAGTGATGTTAGGGGAAGAGCTTTCTTT. Protein product: CASSDVRGRAFF. The rearrangement uses TRBV6-1 and TRBJ1-1, with D maybe TRBD1 (5 bases). Germline lookup yields CDR1 MNHNS and CDR2 SASEGT. V gave up 3 bases and J gave up 10 bases, with 12 bases separating them. The CDR3 contains 12 residues.

J is TRBJ1-4 and V is TRBV30; 9 nucleotides agree with TRBD1. Per the germline V gene, CDR1 is GTSNPN and CDR2 is SVGIG (reference sequence). V dropped 2 bases and J dropped 3; count of bases not matched to a gene: 4. CDR3 length: 15 amino acids. The CDR3, as DNA: TGTGCCTGGAGTTACAGGGGGCTCCCTAATGAAAAACTGTTTTTT. Translated, it gives CAWSYRGLPNEKLFF.

This clone showed up just once. The chain joins TRBV7-2 to TRBJ2-5; D ambiguous. Germline values: CDR1 SGHTA, CDR2 FQGNSA. This CDR3 comprises 14 residues. V lost 5 bases, J lost 4 bases, and 14 bases lay in between. CDR3 in DNA: TGTGCCAGCAGCGCCCCCTCGTCTCGAGAGACCCAGTACTTC. Its translation is CASSAPSSRETQYF.

The rearrangement links TRBV7-9 to TRBJ2-3; perhaps D is TRBD1 or TRBD2 (6 bases each). Trimming took off 0 bases at V and 6 bases at J, with 13 bases between the two ends. Looked up from germline, CDR1 is SEHNR and CDR2 is FQNEAQ (reference sequence). This CDR3 region has 15 residues. CDR3 protein: CASSLAGGPRDTQYF. The DNA of the CDR3 is TGTGCCAGCAGCTTAGCGGGGGGCCCGAGGGATACGCAGTATTTT. The full variable domain, its missing parts supplied by reference TRBV7-9 and TRBJ2-3, is DTGVSQNPRHKITKRGQNVTFRCDPISEHNRLYWYRQTLGQGPEFLTYFQNEAQLEKSRLLSDRFSAERPKGSFSTLEIQRTEQGDSAMYLCASSLAGGPRDTQYFGPGTRLTVL.

V and J are TRBV27 and TRBJ1-6; 7 nucleotides align to TRBD1. The CDR3 has 14 amino acids. CDR1 and CDR2 from the germline V gene are MNHEY and SMNVEV (reference sequence). V lost 7 bases and J lost 6; bases outside the gene matches: 6. The CDR3 loop is CASTPGQINSPLHF. In nucleotides, the CDR3 is TGTGCCAGCACCCCGGGACAGATTAATTCACCCCTCCACTTT.

This chain links TRBV2 with TRBJ2-5; no clear D. The germline CDR1 and CDR2 sequences are SNHLY and FYNNEI. The CDR3 loop spans 14 amino acids. Trimming removed 6 bases at V and 2 bases at J, with 13 bases between. The CDR3 sequence is CASRYLGLQETQYF. The CDR3 DNA follows: TGTGCCAGCAGGTACCTGGGGTTGCAAGAGACCCAGTACTTC.

The gene calls are TRBV15 and TRBJ1-4; weak D call: TRBD1 (5 bases). The CDR3 covers 15 residues. CDR1 and CDR2 (germline): LNHNV, YYDKDF (reference sequence). Trimming shortened V by 0 bases and J by 11 bases, and 16 bases separated the two germline ends. The CDR3 DNA reads as TGTGCCACCAGCAGAGACCCGACAGTCCTATCCAAACTGTTTTTT. This encodes CATSRDPTVLSKLFF. The complete variable domain, with remaining parts taken from reference TRBV15 and TRBJ1-4, reads DAMVIQNPRYQVTQFGKPVTLSCSQTLNHNVMYWYQQKSSQAPKLLFHYYDKDFNNEADTPDNFQSRRPNTSFCFLDIRSPGLGDTAMYLCATSRDPTVLSKLFFGSGTQLSVL.

The chain recombines TRBV7-2 with TRBJ1-5; D remains ambiguous. The CDR3 is 13 residues long. The germline V gene has CDR1 SGHTA and CDR2 FQGNSA. V was shortened by 5 bases and J by 6 bases, with 11 bases between the two germline ends. The CDR3: CASSPWSGQPQHF. DNA of the CDR3: TGTGCCAGCAGCCCCTGGTCGGGTCAGCCCCAGCATTTT.

The genes are TRBV5-1 and TRBJ2-7; no definite D call. The CDR3 covers 15 residues. Germline values: CDR1 SGHRS, CDR2 YFSETQ. The V and J ends lost 4 bases and 0 bases respectively, with 14 bases between them. The CDR3 DNA is TGCGCCAGCAGCCCCACTTTAAGTTACTCCTACGAGCAGTACTTC. It yields the protein CASSPTLSYSYEQYF.

This chain uses TRBV5-8 with TRBJ1-5; no definite D call. V gave up 5 bases and J gave up 0 bases, with 12 bases separating them. This CDR3 is 15 amino acids long. Germline V gene lookup returns CDR1 SGHTS and CDR2 YDEGEE. The CDR3 bases are TGTGCCAGCAGTGAAAGACAAAATAGCAATCAGCCCCAGCATTTT. It codes for CASSERQNSNQPQHF.

This chain links TRBV25-1 with TRBJ1-5; D is ambiguous. V lost 4 bases and J 5 bases, leaving 6 bases between the germline ends. The germline CDR1 and CDR2 sequences are MGHDK and SYGVNS. This CDR3 is 12 amino acids long. The CDR3 nucleotides are TGTGCCAGCAGTGTCGGGGATCAGCCCCAGCATTTT. It is translated as CASSVGDQPQHF.

This clone came up once. This chain joins TRBV6-5 and TRBJ1-1, with D uncertain. Trimming shortened V by 8 bases and J by 5 bases, and 18 bases separated the two germline ends. This CDR3 region has 14 residues. Germline V gives CDR1 MNHEY, CDR2 SVGAGI. CDR3 bases: TGTGCCAGCCCCGGGTCGATTTTGGGGACTGAAGCTTTCTTT. As protein: CASPGSILGTEAFF.

V and J are TRBV6-5 and TRBJ2-3, with TRBD2 matching 8 bases. Germline loops: CDR1 MNHEY, CDR2 SVGAGI. The CDR3 is 16 amino acids. V lost 2 bases to trimming and J lost 5 bases; unmatched junction nucleotides: 9. The DNA of the CDR3 is TGTGCCAGCAGTTACAAGTCAGCGGGGGAGGGAGATACGCAGTATTTT. Amino acids: CASSYKSAGEGDTQYF.

The V call is TRBV15, the J call TRBJ1-2; tentatively, D is TRBD1 (5 bases). The CDR3 covers 17 residues. Germline CDR1 is LNHNV and CDR2 is YYDKDF (reference sequence). V was clipped by 1 base and J by 4 bases, with 19 bases between them. The CDR3 loop is CATSRGPLGALSYGYTF. Here the CDR3 DNA reads TGTGCCACCAGCAGAGGTCCCCTAGGGGCGTTAAGCTATGGCTACACCTTC.

The chain combines TRBV19 with TRBJ2-7; 10 bases align to TRBD1. The CDR3 is 16 residues long. V was clipped by 5 bases and J by 6 bases; unmatched bases: 13. In germline, CDR1 is LNHDA, CDR2 SQIVND (reference sequence). CDR3 sequence reads: CASSSRDRGDRSEQYF. For the CDR3, the DNA is TGTGCCAGTAGTTCACGGGACAGGGGTGACAGAAGCGAGCAGTACTTC.

The V gene is TRBV19, the J gene TRBJ2-5; D is perhaps TRBD2 (5 bases). Germline CDR1 LNHDA, CDR2 SQIVND (reference sequence). The CDR3 spans 13 residues. Deletions cut 4 bases from V and 5 bases from J, with 11 bases between. The CDR3 sequence: CASSRGFRETQYF. The CDR3 DNA reads as TGTGCCAGTAGTAGAGGGTTTCGGGAGACCCAGTACTTC.

Notes on this clone: A junction end diverges from the germline sequence, so it may reflect a read error. The CDR3 protein is CASSLTGTGRGQETQYF. The CDR3 region has the DNA TGTGCCAGCAGCCTAACCGGGACAGGGAGGGGGCAAGAGACCCAGTACTTC. This sequence joins TRBV7-3 and TRBJ2-5; 9 bases are shared with TRBD1. The CDR3 covers 17 residues. Looked up from germline, CDR1 is SGHTA and CDR2 is FQGTGA.

The chain recombines TRBV6-5 with TRBJ2-1, with D maybe TRBD1 (5 bases). The CDR3 is 14 amino acids. CDR1 is MNHEY and CDR2 is SVGAGI in the germline V gene. V gave up 6 bases and J gave up 7 bases, with 16 bases separating them. The CDR3: CASRITGSSNEQFF. Here the CDR3 DNA reads TGTGCCAGCAGGATTACAGGTTCCTCTAATGAGCAGTTCTTC.

The chain is built from TRBV28 and TRBJ1-1; the match to TRBD1 covers 8 bases. CDR1 is MDHEN and CDR2 is SYDVKM in the germline V gene. This CDR3 contains 13 residues. V trimming: 6 bases; J trimming: 5 bases; junction bases outside the gene matches: 5. The CDR3 reads CASSPGGRTEAFF. CDR3 in DNA: TGTGCCAGCAGCCCAGGGGGCCGAACTGAAGCTTTCTTT.